Detailed here is one T cell receptor (beta chain). Compared with germline, one end of the junction differs, possibly owing to a read error. This sample is drawn from a study of control samples from healthy donors and cancer patients. This table comes from immunoSEQ multiplex PCR, and its TCRdb copy is limited to in-frame clones, with some not included. Among under 20,000 clones listed, roughly 85% were seen once. CDR1 is MNHEY and CDR2 is SVGAGI in the germline V gene. CDR3 length: 14 amino acids. Sequencing was done on a sample of PBMCs. The V call is TRBV6-5, the J call TRBJ2-7; TRBD2 is a possible D gene (6 bases). The TCR sequence derives from a man aged 80 or over with head and neck cancer. CDR3 region: CAGSRRDGSYEQYF. The CDR3 nucleotides are TGTGCCGGCAGTCGGAGGGACGGCTCCTACGAGCAGTACTTC.